This TCR beta chain came from a study of blood T cells in healthy people across ages (dated by TCRdb to between 2015 and 2017). About the study as a whole: Template switching captured roughly one uniquely barcoded TCR beta cDNA molecule per two T cells in model experiments. To avoid experimental bias, donors of different ages were distributed randomly across sequencing lanes. Age-related changes in TCR beta repertoire diversity were measured in the study by deep sequencing normalized with unique cDNA molecular identifiers. The donors were split into four age groups: young (average 16 years), middle-aged (roughly 42), aged (over 55) and long-lived (approximately 80). Two additional independent replicas of 1 million unique cDNA reads from the same blood draw were analyzed for two donors (one aged 18 to 30 and one aged 80 or older).

The 39 donors, aged about 6 to 95 years, were systemically healthy Caucasian individuals from Russia. Each donor gave around 9.5 milliliters of peripheral blood, collected into EDTA-treated Vacutainer tubes. Ficoll-Paque density-gradient centrifugation was used to isolate PBMCs, with at least 6.5 million per sample. Trizol reagent was used to extract total RNA from PBMCs, with at least 5 micrograms per sample. The percentages of naive CD45RAhigh/CD27high T cells were determined by flow cytometry on a PBMC aliquot from every donor. What the research found in general, with its limitations: Donor CMV infection status was unknown, potentially confounding age-related changes in expanded clonotypes. Since profiling was done on bulk unsorted PBMCs, naive and antigen-experienced compartments could not be conclusively compared. As age increased, observed TCR beta diversity per million T cells dropped in a roughly linear way, and a significant reduction was already evident by age around 41. Compared with the aged group, the long-lived group had more naive CD4+ T cells, fewer expanded clones and increased TCR diversity, suggesting age selection. Total diversity estimates from one million sequenced T cells were considered lower bounds and underestimates. There was a strong correlation between observed TCR beta diversity and the percentage of naive T cells measured by flow cytometry.

Library prep was done by 5' RACE. Sequencer: Illumina HiSeq 2500. A second PCR of about 6 to 12 cycles was run with a J-beta primer mix and a sample-barcoded 5' primer. Each TCR beta cDNA molecule received a unique molecular identifier from a template-switch 5' adaptor carrying 12 random nucleotides. Each sample yielded at least 2.5 million CDR3-containing paired-end reads. All of the RNA was converted into first-strand cDNA using the Mint cDNA synthesis kit, with a TRBC-specific oligonucleotide serving as the primer. After uracil-DNA glycosylase treatment, a first 18-cycle PCR used universal primers M1SS and BC2_uni_R on all cDNA. The paper's data handling went like this. Normalization of each sample was performed by random selection of 1 million high-quality reads, each carrying a distinct molecular identifier. Reads sharing molecular identifiers were discarded rather than binned into consensus sequences. CDR3 identification, clonotype clustering and error correction used MiTCR with a Q25 quality threshold and the strictest error-elimination algorithm. A nonparametric unseen species model with Euler transformation was used to estimate a lower bound on total TCR beta diversity. Clones were called with MiXCR by TCRdb after fastp trimmed the public reads at Q25, and only in-frame beta chains were retained. For every CDR3 protein sequence, its rows merge into one entry that carries the most common genes and DNA. These V and J calls are TCRdb output, not the study's own analysis. This sample lists 780,000 or so distinct CDR3 sequences; around three fifths were detected once. The top ten constitute 20% to 30% of the sample.

About this clonotype: The antigen this receptor binds is unknown. No base quality values were provided; no much bigger clone lies one nucleotide off.

The CDR3 starts with the cysteine, ends with the phenylalanine, and has 14 residues. Only CDR3 DNA is held: 42 bases, read in frame from base 1. Trimming takes 6 bases from V and 3 bases from J, and the germline ends sit 9 bases apart. The sequence derives from a man aged 40-50 years in good health. The V gene is TRBV12-3 or TRBV12-4 and the J gene is TRBJ2-6; the D gene identity is not certain. Sequences were obtained from blood. The DNA reads TGTGCCAGCAGCCCCCGTCTTGGGGCCAACGTCCTGACTTTC. It is translated as CASSPRLGANVLTF.